This TCR beta chain was captured by sequencing in a study of T cell responses to AZD1222 COVID-19 vaccine. CDR3 length: 13 residues. The germline V and J ends were trimmed by 4 bases and 5 bases, with 10 bases remaining between them. Germline-derived CDR1 and CDR2 are SGHDT and YYEEEE. Study-wide results and caveats: At baseline, just five or six AZD1222 recipients tested seropositive. The study sampled repertoires only after the peak T cell response.

Method: immunoSEQ multiplex PCR; TCRdb's copy keeps in-frame clones and lacks some. The sample contains 150,000 to 200,000 clones, roughly 94% of which appear only once. For this clone: Its antigen is not known.

The sequence came from an adult who received the AZD1222 COVID-19 vaccine. Material: peripheral blood, obtained 28 days after the second AZD1222 dose. J is TRBJ1-3 and V is TRBV5-6; D is undetermined. The CDR3 loop reads CASSLGPRNTIYF. DNA of the CDR3: TGTGCCAGCAGCCTTGGGCCTCGAAACACCATATATTTT. Full variable domain (remainder filled in from reference TRBV5-6 and TRBJ1-3): DAGVTQSPTHLIKTRGQQVTLRCSPKSGHDTVSWYQQALGQGPQFIFQYYEEEERQRGNFPDRFSGHQFPNYSSELNVNALLLGDSALYLCASSLGPRNTIYFGEGSWLTVV.